One sample yielded the 13 T cell receptor beta chains listed below, sequenced in a study of human T cells and chemical hapten exposure. TCRdb redid the calling of the RACE reads with MiXCR, one entry per CDR3 protein. The sample holds 60,000 to 65,000 distinct CDR3 sequences; approximately 11% are singletons and the top ten take about 2%. Time point given: patch test 3, about 24 weeks after DPC sensitization. As to treatment: therapeutic diphenylcyclopropenone sensitization with weekly scalp DPC. The specimen comprised whole blood, sampled in connection with sensitization to the hapten diphenylcyclopropenone (DPC). The receptors stem from a woman aged 30 to 39 with alopecia areata. Some clones in this sample may be carry-over from other donors' samples.

This clonotype was detected ten times or more. CDR3 coding DNA: TGCGCCAGCAGCTTGGCTGGCCAGGGGGTCAACGAGCAGTACTTC. As protein: CASSLAGQGVNEQYF. This chain joins TRBV5-1 and TRBJ2-7; 7 bases map to TRBD1. The CDR3 contains 15 residues. V trimming: 0 bases; J trimming: 5 bases; junction bases outside the gene matches: 8. Germline-derived CDR1 and CDR2 are SGHRS and YFSETQ.

This sequence joins TRBV29-1 and TRBJ1-4, with a weak D call TRBD1 (6 bases). CDR1 and CDR2 from the germline V gene are SQVTM and ANQGSEA. The V gene lost 4 bases and the J gene lost 3 bases, with 9 bases spanning the gap. The CDR3 totals 13 residues. The CDR3 loop reads CSVAQGANEKLFF. CDR3 coding DNA: TGCAGCGTTGCACAGGGAGCTAATGAAAAACTGTTTTTT.

In this sample, this clonotype turned up many times. This chain links TRBV6-5 with TRBJ2-7; the match to TRBD1 covers 9 bases. This CDR3 is 16 amino acids long. J gave up 3 bases and V 9 bases, and 15 bases lay outside the gene matches. Germline V lookup: CDR1 MNHEY, CDR2 SVGAGI. The chain's CDR3 is CASLKTVGQGNYEQYF. CDR3 nucleotide sequence: TGTGCCAGTCTCAAAACCGTCGGACAGGGGAACTACGAGCAGTACTTC.

This clonotype was counted many times. The gene calls are TRBV24-1 and TRBJ1-5, with 7 bases matching TRBD1. This CDR3 comprises 19 residues. From germline, CDR1 is KGHDR and CDR2 SFDVKD. V lost 4 bases to trimming and J lost 0 bases; unmatched junction nucleotides: 14. CDR3 region: CATSDFGQETHSSNQPQHF. The CDR3 DNA reads TGTGCCACCAGTGACTTTGGACAGGAAACCCATAGTAGCAATCAGCCCCAGCATTTT.

This chain connects TRBV7-9 to TRBJ2-3, with a tentative D call TRBD2 (5 bases). The CDR3 covers 13 residues. Trimming removed 4 bases from V and 6 bases from J, with 11 bases in between. CDR1 is SEHNR and CDR2 is FQNEAQ in the germline V gene (reference sequence). The CDR3 DNA reads TGTGCCAGCAGCTCTGGACGGAGGGATACGCAGTATTTT. Translation: CASSSGRRDTQYF.

This clonotype was counted many times. V and J are TRBV4-1 and TRBJ2-1; tentatively, D is TRBD1 or TRBD2 (7 bases each). CDR1 is MGHRA and CDR2 is YSYEKL in the germline V gene. CDR3 length equals 13 residues. Deletions cut 3 bases from V and 9 bases from J, with 12 bases between. CDR3 in DNA: TGCGCCAGCAGCCAGCCCAGGGGGGGTGAGCAGTTCTTC. It translates to CASSQPRGGEQFF.

This clonotype was seen many times. The V call is TRBV12-3 or TRBV12-4, the J call TRBJ1-4, with 7 bases lining up with TRBD1. V was pared by 6 bases and J by 1 base, with 8 bases of the junction left unmatched. This CDR3 region has 16 residues. The CDR3 here is CASRRGTDRTNEKLFF. The CDR3 bases are TGTGCCAGCAGACGAGGGACAGATCGAACTAATGAAAAACTGTTTTTT.

This clonotype occurred a few times. The chain carries TRBV6-5 and TRBJ1-1, with 11 positions matching TRBD1. This CDR3 spans 14 amino acids. Losses at the gene ends were 6 bases for V and 5 bases for J; bases not matched to a gene: 5. Germline V lookup: CDR1 MNHEY, CDR2 SVGAGI. CDR3 sequence: CASRRTGGSTEAFF. As DNA, the CDR3 is TGTGCCAGCAGGCGGACAGGGGGCTCTACTGAAGCTTTCTTT.

The genes are TRBV5-6 and TRBJ2-3, with D possibly being TRBD1 or TRBD2 (5 bases each). Germline V CDR1 and CDR2: SGHDT, YYEEEE. The CDR3 extends over 15 amino acids. The V end lost 0 bases, the J end lost 2 bases, and 10 bases lay between the germline ends. CDR3 sequence (DNA): TGTGCCAGCAGCTTGGGAGGGGTGGTCACAGATACGCAGTATTTT. Translation: CASSLGGVVTDTQYF.

The chain couples TRBV28 to TRBJ1-1; no firm D call. The germline V gene has CDR1 MDHEN and CDR2 SYDVKM. CDR3 length: 13 residues. Trimming stripped 6 bases from V and 2 bases from J, with 10 bases between. DNA for the CDR3: TGTGCCAGCAGCGGACCAGACAACACTGAAGCTTTCTTT. Protein sequence: CASSGPDNTEAFF.

This clonotype has a handful of counts. The chain has TRBV28 and TRBJ2-7; 11 bases agree with TRBD1. Trimming cost V 3 bases and J 4 bases; bases outside gene matches: 5. There are 15 residues in the CDR3. Germline CDR1 MDHEN, CDR2 SYDVKM. The CDR3 region is CASSFRDRGIYEQYF. CDR3 sequence (DNA): TGTGCCAGCAGTTTTAGGGACAGGGGGATATACGAGCAGTACTTC.

This clonotype has only a few counts. This chain uses TRBV11-3 with TRBJ2-3; D remains ambiguous. Trimming shortened V by 5 bases and J by 0 bases, and 3 bases separated the two germline ends. The CDR3 is made up of 12 amino acids. The germline V gene encodes CDR1 SGHNT and CDR2 YENEEA. CDR3 sequence: CASSRSTDTQYF. CDR3 DNA sequence: TGTGCCAGCAGCCGCAGCACAGATACGCAGTATTTT.

V gene TRBV29-1 combines with J gene TRBJ2-3; TRBD2 might be the D (7 bases). The CDR3 length is 18 residues. CDR1 is SQVTM, CDR2 ANQGSEA, per germline. V was trimmed by 5 bases and J by 3 bases, leaving 27 bases between them. CDR3 nucleotides: TGCAGCGTTCAGATGGGTCGGGGGGCCCTAACTAATACAGATACGCAGTATTTT. This gives the protein CSVQMGRGALTNTDTQYF.